The entry below describes one T cell receptor (beta chain). The data originate from a study of PD-L1 blockade in urothelial cancer. Study summary: Each blood sample yielded a median of approximately 140,000 T cells.

Generated by immunoSEQ multiplex PCR, the TCRdb table keeps only in-frame clones and is missing some. The sample includes 55,000 to 70,000 clones, roughly four fifths of them seen just once. This CDR3 is 16 amino acids long. Looked up from germline, CDR1 is GTSNPN and CDR2 is SVGIG (reference sequence). V gave up 0 bases and J gave up 2 bases; unmatched junction bases: 6. Each patient contributed between 1 and 8 total time points of blood mononuclear cells, pretreatment and during treatment. Source: PBMCs, taken around atezolizumab (anti-PD-L1) treatment. The chain is built from TRBV30 and TRBJ2-3; 9 bases map to TRBD2. The receptor was isolated from a man between 65 and 85 years old with urothelial cancer. The CDR3 protein is CAWSVYASGNTDTQYF. The CDR3 DNA reads as TGTGCCTGGAGTGTATATGCTAGCGGGAACACAGATACGCAGTATTTT.